Listed below are T cell receptor beta chains from one sample, sequenced in a study of prognosis after radiotherapy for stage I lung cancer. TCRdb passed the multiplex PCR reads through MiXCR, listing each CDR3 protein once. This table holds 20,000 or so distinct CDR3 sequences, about 27% found once. The sequences come from PBMCs, collected before or after stereotactic body radiation therapy (not recorded which). All receptors come from a donor of 50 years or more with non-small cell lung cancer. The CDR3 runs from the conserved cysteine through the conserved F or W. The D gene is left open where the match is weak. Clone size is stated in some rows and not others, as once, few, many or a class when expanded.

D	V	J	size	CDR3	DNA
.	TRBV5-1	TRBJ2-1	once	CASSFPTSYNEQFF	TGCGCCAGCAGCTTTCCAACCTCCTACAATGAGCAGTTCTTC
TRBD2	TRBV20-1	TRBJ2-5	.	CSAKLAGEETKYF	TGCAGTGCTAAACTAGCGGGGGAAGAGACCAAGTACTTC
TRBD2	TRBV24-1	TRBJ2-2	many	CATSDLNGGVAGRELFF	TGTGCCACCAGTGATTTGAACGGCGGGGTAGCGGGAAGGGAGCTGTTTTTT
TRBD2	TRBV7-8	TRBJ2-3	once	CASSSIAGVRTDTKYF	TGTGCCAGCAGCTCAATTGCGGGAGTTCGCACAGATACGAAGTATTTT
.	TRBV7-9	TRBJ2-5	many	CASSLAVGGSVTQYF	TGTGCCAGCAGCTTAGCGGTGGGGGGTTCGGTGACCCAGTACTTC
TRBD1	TRBV15	TRBJ2-2	many	CATSRDPGQGIGELFF	TGTGCCACCAGCAGAGATCCGGGACAGGGGATCGGGGAGCTGTTTTTT
.	TRBV20-1	TRBJ1-2	many	CSASLGRAGAGYTF	TGCAGTGCTAGCCTCGGCAGGGCCGGTGCTGGCTACACCTTC
.	TRBV7-2	TRBJ2-7	many	CASSGDMNNYEQYF	TGTGCCAGCAGCGGGGACATGAATAACTACGAGCAGTACTTC
TRBD1	TRBV12-3/TRBV12-4	TRBJ2-2	once	CASSPGTANTELFF	TGTGCCAGCAGTCCAGGGACAGCGAACACCGAGCTGTTTTTT
.	TRBV7-8	TRBJ2-3	medium-sized	CASSLGGSRSDTQYF	TGTGCCAGCAGCTTAGGAGGGAGTCGGTCAGATACGCAGTATTTT
TRBD1	TRBV12-3/TRBV12-4	TRBJ1-2	many	CASGPQVTGSYGYTF	TGTGCCAGCGGCCCACAAGTGACAGGGTCCTATGGCTACACCTTC
.	TRBV18	TRBJ1-2	many	CASSPNESPGYGYTF	TGTGCCAGCTCACCAAATGAGTCCCCGGGCTATGGCTACACCTTC
.	TRBV6-1	TRBJ2-1	many	CASSVFSLSSYNEQFF	TGTGCCAGCAGTGTGTTTAGTCTGAGCTCCTACAATGAGCAGTTCTTC
.	TRBV11-2	TRBJ2-3	many	CASSRGGSTDTQYF	TGTGCCAGCAGCAGAGGGGGGTCCACAGATACGCAGTATTTT
TRBD2	TRBV7-2	TRBJ2-7	many	CASSYLAGGPYEQYF	TGTGCCAGCAGCTACTTAGCGGGAGGGCCGTACGAGCAGTACTTC
TRBD1	TRBV28	TRBJ1-5	many	CASSDGTGGWQPQHF	TGTGCCAGCAGTGACGGGACAGGGGGTTGGCAGCCCCAGCATTTT
TRBD1	TRBV5-1	TRBJ2-4	many	CASSVQGPKDIQYF	TGCGCCAGCAGCGTACAGGGGCCCAAGGACATTCAGTACTTC
.	TRBV3-1	TRBJ2-6	many	CASSRASGANVLTF	TGTGCCAGCAGCCGAGCTTCTGGGGCCAACGTCCTGACTTTC
.	TRBV20-1	TRBJ2-1	many	CSARDLGGPNNEQFF	TGCAGTGCTAGAGATCTGGGGGGACCCAACAATGAGCAGTTCTTC
TRBD1	TRBV6-1	TRBJ2-1	medium-sized	CASRWDGQGYNEQFF	TGTGCCAGCAGGTGGGACGGACAGGGCTACAATGAGCAGTTCTTC
.	TRBV5-4	TRBJ2-4	.	CASSLVVGEVNIQYF	TGTGCCAGCAGCTTGGTTGTTGGGGAGGTAAACATTCAGTACTTC
.	TRBV12-3/TRBV12-4	TRBJ2-5	many	CASSPSWVGGAGKETQYF	TGTGCCAGCAGTCCTAGCTGGGTTGGGGGGGCGGGAAAAGAGACCCAGTACTTC
TRBD2	TRBV11-3	TRBJ2-7	.	CQQPVRAGDDYEQYF	TGCCAGCAGCCAGTAAGGGCGGGGGACGACTACGAGCAGTACTTC
.	TRBV20-1	TRBJ2-7	medium-sized	CSASYGGRPGRGTYEQYF	TGCAGTGCTAGTTATGGCGGCCGACCGGGACGGGGTACCTACGAGCAGTACTTC
.	TRBV6-1	TRBJ2-3	many	CASRQTRTSGDTQYF	TGTGCCAGCAGACAAACTAGAACGAGTGGAGATACGCAGTATTTT
TRBD1	TRBV2	TRBJ2-3	.	CASSRDQGDTRYF	TGTGCAAGCAGTCGAGATCAGGGGGATACGCGGTATTTT
.	TRBV2	TRBJ2-1	.	CASSDPRLGEHYNEQFF	TGTGCCAGCAGTGACCCCAGACTAGGAGAGCACTACAATGAGCAGTTCTTC
.	TRBV2	TRBJ1-4	many	CASSRDKRNEELFF	TGTGCCAGCAGTAGGGACAAACGAAATGAAGAACTGTTTTTT
.	TRBV28	TRBJ2-2	many	CASSSPFLGAKTTGELFF	TGTGCCAGCAGTTCTCCCTTCTTGGGGGCCAAAACCACCGGGGAGCTGTTTTTT
TRBD1	TRBV3-1	TRBJ1-4	many	CASSSQVGDRGEKLFF	TGTGCCAGCAGCAGTCAAGTAGGTGACAGGGGTGAAAAACTGTTTTTT
TRBD1	TRBV7-9	TRBJ1-4	many	CASGTTGRGEKLFF	TGTGCCAGCGGTACGACAGGGAGGGGTGAAAAACTGTTTTTT
TRBD1	TRBV18	TRBJ1-2	many	CASSPNDRVGYTF	TGTGCCAGCTCACCTAATGACAGGGTTGGCTACACCTTC
.	TRBV30	TRBJ2-7	many	CAWNSDGTYEQYF	TGTGCCTGGAATTCGGACGGAACCTACGAGCAGTACTTC
TRBD1	TRBV6-1	TRBJ1-1	many	CASSEVPTGGTEAFF	TGTGCCAGCAGTGAAGTCCCGACAGGGGGCACTGAAGCTTTCTTT
TRBD2	TRBV19	TRBJ2-5	many	CASSIVYGSGSSARETQYF	TGTGCCAGTAGTATAGTGTATGGTAGCGGGAGCTCTGCGCGAGAGACCCAGTACTTC
.	TRBV4-1	TRBJ1-6	many	CASSQLHSAANSPLHF	TGCGCCAGCAGCCAACTTCACAGCGCCGCAAATTCACCCCTCCACTTT
.	TRBV3-1	TRBJ1-1	many	CASSQFPEAFF	TGTGCCAGCAGCCAATTCCCTGAAGCTTTCTTT
.	TRBV4-1	TRBJ2-7	once	CASSQGTGRSSYEQYF	TGCGCCAGCAGCCAAGGAACAGGCAGGAGCTCCTACGAGCAGTACTTC
.	TRBV7-2	TRBJ1-1	many	CASSSRSSASTTEAFF	TGTGCCAGCAGCTCTCGATCCTCCGCTTCGACCACTGAAGCTTTCTTT
TRBD2	TRBV5-1	TRBJ2-1	medium-sized	CASSTRPGLAYNEQFF	TGCGCCAGCAGCACCCGTCCGGGACTAGCCTACAATGAGCAGTTCTTC
.	TRBV6-1	TRBJ2-5	many	CASSPGTRQETQYF	TGTGCCAGCAGTCCGGGGACAAGACAAGAGACCCAGTACTTC
.	TRBV7-2	TRBJ1-2	once	CASSSCRGRGNTF	TGTGCCAGCAGCTCGTGCAGGGGTAGAGGCAACACCTTC
.	TRBV6-1	TRBJ2-7	.	CASSQIGPEREQYF	TGTGCCAGCAGCCAGATTGGGCCTGAGAGGGAGCAGTACTTC
.	TRBV19	TRBJ2-1	many	CASSLGDFYNEQFF	TGTGCCAGTAGCCTTGGGGATTTCTACAATGAGCAGTTCTTC
.	TRBV20-1	TRBJ2-5	many	CSARLFRAAQTQYF	TGCAGTGCTAGACTTTTTCGGGCCGCGCAGACCCAGTACTTC
.	TRBV3-1	TRBJ1-6	many	CASSGLGKNSPLHF	TGTGCCAGCAGCGGTTTGGGGAAGAATTCACCCCTCCACTTT
TRBD2	TRBV6-7	TRBJ2-7	.	CASSISGRSYEQYF	TGTGCCAGCAGTATTAGCGGGAGGTCCTACGAGCAGTACTTC
.	TRBV12-3/TRBV12-4	TRBJ1-5	many	CASSFQGLSNQPQHF	TGTGCCAGCAGTTTTCAGGGCTTGAGCAATCAGCCCCAGCATTTT
.	TRBV19	TRBJ2-2	many	CASSSGRTGELFF	TGTGCCAGTAGTTCAGGGCGGACCGGGGAGCTGTTTTTT
.	TRBV6-1	TRBJ2-3	many	CASGPGFHTQYF	TGTGCCAGCGGGCCAGGGTTTCATACGCAGTATTTT
TRBD2	TRBV20-1	TRBJ2-1	medium-sized	CSARDFRGSEDEQFF	TGCAGTGCTAGAGATTTTCGCGGGAGTGAGGATGAGCAGTTCTTC
.	TRBV28	TRBJ2-7	many	CAGRGVASGSKQYF	TGTGCCGGAAGAGGGGTCGCTTCCGGTTCCAAGCAGTACTTC
.	TRBV20-1	TRBJ1-4	many	CSASRGDEKLFF	TGCAGTGCTTCACGGGGGGATGAAAAACTGTTTTTT
.	TRBV11-1	TRBJ2-1	.	CASRPRGTLHNEQFF	TGTGCCAGCAGACCCCGTGGGACTCTCCATAATGAGCAGTTCTTC